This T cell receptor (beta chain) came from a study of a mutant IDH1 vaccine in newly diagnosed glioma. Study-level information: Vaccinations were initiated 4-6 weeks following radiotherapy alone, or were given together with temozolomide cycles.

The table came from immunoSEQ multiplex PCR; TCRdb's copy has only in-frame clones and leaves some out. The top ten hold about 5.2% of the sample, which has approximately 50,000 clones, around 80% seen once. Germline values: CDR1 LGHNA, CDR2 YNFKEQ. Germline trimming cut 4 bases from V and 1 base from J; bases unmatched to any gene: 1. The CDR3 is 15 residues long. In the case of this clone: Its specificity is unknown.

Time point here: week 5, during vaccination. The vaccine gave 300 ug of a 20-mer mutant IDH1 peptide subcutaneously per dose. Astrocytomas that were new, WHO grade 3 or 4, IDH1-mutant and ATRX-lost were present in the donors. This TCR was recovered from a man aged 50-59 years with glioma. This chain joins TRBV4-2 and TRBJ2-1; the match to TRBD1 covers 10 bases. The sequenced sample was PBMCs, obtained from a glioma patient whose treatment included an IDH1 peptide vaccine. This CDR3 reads CASSLGQGSYNEQFF. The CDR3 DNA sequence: TGTGCCAGCAGCCTGGGACAGGGGTCCTACAATGAGCAGTTCTTC.